This record looks at one T cell receptor beta chain sequence and its context. Its antigen is unidentified. This sample was taken from a study of OX40 agonist ivuxolimab in advanced cancers. Study-level background: Prior anti-PD-1, anti-PD-L1 or anti-CTLA-4 therapy did not bar entry, and more than 35% had some. General study points: Both CD4+ and CD8+ T cell populations in blood had undergone clonal expansion by week 6 at 0.1 to 3.0 mg/kg. Some of the lowest clonal expansion was seen in partial responders at 0.1-3.0 mg/kg.

On cycle 4 day 1 and cycle 7 day 1, as well as at baseline, blood was sampled. V shed 4 bases and J shed 3 bases, with 12 bases lying between them. Germline V gene data show CDR1 as SEHNR and CDR2 as FQNEAQ (reference sequence). This CDR3 spans 15 amino acids. Some clones are missing from TCRdb's copy, which holds only in-frame ones; the method was immunoSEQ multiplex PCR. This sample has about 20,000 clones, with about 93% found just once. V is TRBV7-9 and J is TRBJ2-2; D is perhaps TRBD1 or TRBD2 (5 bases each). Sample: CD4+ or CD8+ T cells sorted from blood, taken in a trial of the OX40 agonist ivuxolimab. The source of this sequence is an adult with an advanced solid tumor such as melanoma, head and neck, liver or kidney cancer. CDR3 DNA sequence: TGTGCCAGCAGCTACCGGGACGCCGACACCGGGGAGCTGTTTTTT. Translated, it gives CASSYRDADTGELFF. Variable domain in full (rest from reference TRBV7-9 and TRBJ2-2): DTGVSQNPRHKITKRGQNVTFRCDPISEHNRLYWYRQTLGQGPEFLTYFQNEAQLEKSRLLSDRFSAERPKGSFSTLEIQRTEQGDSAMYLCASSYRDADTGELFFGEGSRLTVL.